One T cell receptor beta chain is described in this entry. From germline, CDR1 is MNHNS and CDR2 SASEGT. V lost 3 bases and J 5 bases, leaving 7 bases between the germline ends. There are 12 residues in the CDR3. Second doses were pooled across both intervals (about 4 or about 12 weeks). Data came from immunoSEQ multiplex PCR; TCRdb stores just in-frame clones and leaves some out. Counted here are around 100,000 clones, about 87% occurring once; the ten biggest clones make up roughly 10%. This sample was included in a study of T cell responses to AZD1222 COVID-19 vaccine. The rearrangement links TRBV6-1 to TRBJ1-1; D ambiguous. The sequence came from an adult who received the AZD1222 COVID-19 vaccine. This material consisted of peripheral blood, taken 28 days after the second AZD1222 dose. This CDR3 is CASSESGTEAFF. CDR3 DNA: TGTGCCAGCAGTGAGTCTGGGACTGAAGCTTTCTTT.